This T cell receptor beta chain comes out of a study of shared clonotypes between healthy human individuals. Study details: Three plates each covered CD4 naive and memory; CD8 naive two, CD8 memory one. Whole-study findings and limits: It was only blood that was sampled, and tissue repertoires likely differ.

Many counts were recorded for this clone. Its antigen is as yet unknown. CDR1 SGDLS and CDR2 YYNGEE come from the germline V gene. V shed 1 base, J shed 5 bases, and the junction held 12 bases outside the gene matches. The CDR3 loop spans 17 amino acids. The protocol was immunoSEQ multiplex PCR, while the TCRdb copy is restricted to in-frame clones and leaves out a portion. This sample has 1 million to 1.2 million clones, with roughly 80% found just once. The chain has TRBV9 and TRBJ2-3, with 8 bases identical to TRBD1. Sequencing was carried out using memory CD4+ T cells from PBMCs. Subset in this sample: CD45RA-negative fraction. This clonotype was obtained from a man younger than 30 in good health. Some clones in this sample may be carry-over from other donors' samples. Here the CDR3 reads CASSVSRGLIRGDTQYF. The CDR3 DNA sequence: TGTGCCAGCAGCGTAAGCAGGGGGCTTATCCGTGGAGATACGCAGTATTTT.